These 17 T cell receptor beta chains were sequenced from one sample in a study of cytomegalovirus exposure and HLA in healthy donors. In the PCR, 60 Vbeta and 13 Jbeta primers were used. Data came from immunoSEQ multiplex PCR; TCRdb stores just in-frame clones and leaves some out. The sample includes 150,000 to 200,000 clones, 60% to 85% seen only once; the top ten take around 7%. The sample consisted of PBMCs. These receptors all come from a male donor in good health and CMV-seropositive.

The gene calls are TRBV4-3 and TRBJ2-7, with TRBD1 identical over 7 bases. The J segment lost 0 bases and the V segment lost 3 bases, leaving 11 bases of the junction unmatched. The CDR3 length is 17 residues. Per the germline V gene, CDR1 is LGHNA and CDR2 is YSLEER. Written as DNA, the CDR3 is TGCGCCAGCAGCCAGTCCCTAACAGGGACAGTCTCCTACGAGCAGTACTTC. Amino acids: CASSQSLTGTVSYEQYF.

This chain uses TRBV6-6 with TRBJ2-7; TRBD2 agrees at 9 bases. Germline loops: CDR1 MNHNY, CDR2 SVGAGI (reference sequence). After removal of 6 bases from V and 0 bases from J, the junction contained 3 bases not matched to a gene. The CDR3 runs 14 residues. CDR3: CASRETSGSYEQYF. DNA of the CDR3: TGTGCCAGCAGGGAGACTAGCGGCTCCTACGAGCAGTACTTC.

DNA for the CDR3: TGTGCCAGCAGGCCTGGCCGGGACAGGGTAACAGATACGCAGTATTTT. Protein sequence: CASRPGRDRVTDTQYF. V usage is TRBV5-4 and J usage is TRBJ2-3, with 9 bases matching TRBD1. V trimming: 5 bases; J trimming: 3 bases; junction bases outside the gene matches: 10. Germline V gene sequence: CDR1 SGHNT, CDR2 YYREEE (reference sequence). This CDR3 region has 16 residues.

This clone was counted a few times. This chain uses TRBV29-1 with TRBJ2-5; 8 nucleotides align to TRBD2. V shed 3 bases, J shed 11 bases, and the junction held 11 bases outside the gene matches. The germline V gene encodes CDR1 SQVTM and CDR2 ANQGSEA. The CDR3 runs to 13 residues. DNA for the CDR3: TGCAGCGTTGATGCGGGGGGAGTAGGAGAGCAGTACTTC. The encoded protein is CSVDAGGVGEQYF.

This clone has just one count. CDR3 DNA sequence: TGTGCCAGCAGTGAATTTGCGGGGGCCTCCTCCTCTGGGGCCAACGTCCTGACTTTC. Protein sequence: CASSEFAGASSSGANVLTF. This chain joins TRBV2 and TRBJ2-6; tentative D call: TRBD2 (7 bases). The V and J ends lost 2 bases and 0 bases respectively, with 17 bases between them. This CDR3 has 19 residues. Germline CDR1 reads SNHLY; CDR2 reads FYNNEI.

This clone was counted between two and nine times. The chain joins TRBV6-5 to TRBJ1-1, with unresolved D. Germline lookup yields CDR1 MNHEY and CDR2 SVGAGI. With 0 bases removed from V and 2 bases from J, the gap between germline ends came to 10 bases. CDR3 length: 15 residues. DNA for the CDR3: TGTGCCAGCAGTTACTCCACCCGGGGAAACACTGAAGCTTTCTTT. Translating gives CASSYSTRGNTEAFF.

The CDR3 spells CASSVTGSSNQPQHF. The CDR3 region has the DNA TGTGCCAGCAGCGTAACAGGGTCCAGCAATCAGCCCCAGCATTTT. The chain carries TRBV9 and TRBJ1-5; tentatively, D is TRBD1 (6 bases). Germline loops: CDR1 SGDLS, CDR2 YYNGEE. The ends were cut back, 1 base at V and 1 base at J, with 9 bases in the middle. The CDR3 covers 15 residues.

This chain uses TRBV5-4 with TRBJ2-2; possibly TRBD1 for D (6 bases). Germline V gene sequence: CDR1 SGHNT, CDR2 YYREEE (reference sequence). CDR3 length: 18 amino acids. V was cut by 4 bases and J by 2 bases, with 21 bases left in between. The CDR3 DNA is TGTGCCAGCAGCCCCCATTCCGTGGGGGCGGCTAACACCGGGGAGCTGTTTTTT. Protein sequence: CASSPHSVGAANTGELFF.

This clone was recorded once. The V gene is TRBV7-9, the J gene TRBJ2-7; 7 bases line up with TRBD2. Trimming removed 4 bases from V and 6 bases from J; junction bases left unmatched: 12. Germline CDR1 and CDR2: SEHNR and FQNEAQ (reference sequence). The CDR3 totals 15 residues. CDR3 DNA sequence: TGTGCCAGCAGCTCCTCGGGGGGTCCCCCCGCCGAGCAGTACTTC. Its translation is CASSSSGGPPAEQYF. The full variable domain, in which reference TRBV7-9 and TRBJ2-7 provide the parts outside the CDR3, is DTGVSQNPRHKITKRGQNVTFRCDPISEHNRLYWYRQTLGQGPEFLTYFQNEAQLEKSRLLSDRFSAERPKGSFSTLEIQRTEQGDSAMYLCASSSSGGPPAEQYFGPGTRLTVT.

In DNA, the CDR3 is TGCAGCGTTGGGAGTACGCAGTATTTT. Translation: CSVGSTQYF. The rearrangement uses TRBV29-1 and TRBJ2-3; D is unresolved. V lost 4 bases and J lost 8, with 4 bases in between. The CDR3 is 9 residues long. Germline assignment: CDR1 SQVTM and CDR2 ANQGSEA.

The chain has TRBV2 and TRBJ2-5; 11 bases are a match to TRBD2. Germline loops: CDR1 SNHLY, CDR2 FYNNEI. With 5 bases clipped from V and 3 bases from J, the junction kept 5 bases outside the gene matches. CDR3 length: 15 residues. The CDR3 here is CASSLAGGSKETQYF. As DNA, the CDR3 is TGTGCCAGCAGTCTAGCGGGGGGATCAAAAGAGACCCAGTACTTC. Full variable domain (remainder filled in from reference TRBV2 and TRBJ2-5): EPEVTQTPSHQVTQMGQEVILRCVPISNHLYFYWYRQILGQKVEFLVSFYNNEISEKSEIFDDQFSVERPDGSNFTLKIRSTKLEDSAMYFCASSLAGGSKETQYFGPGTRLLVL.

V is TRBV5-4 and J is TRBJ1-1, with D maybe TRBD1 (5 bases). The CDR3 spans 12 residues. V dropped 3 bases and J dropped 7 bases, with 10 bases sitting between them. The V gene's germline CDR1 is SGHNT and CDR2 YYREEE (reference sequence). The CDR3 DNA is TGTGCCAGCAGCTCAGAAACAGGTGAAGCTTTCTTT. It specifies CASSSETGEAFF.

Of note for this clone: A read error may produce the germline difference seen at one junction end. The V gene is TRBV6-5, the J gene TRBJ1-5; possible D gene TRBD1, 6 bases. Germline CDR1 MNHEY, CDR2 SVGAGI. This CDR3 has 16 residues. The CDR3 here is CAGSYSSRGRNQPQHF. The CDR3 DNA sequence: TGTGCCGGCAGTTACTCGAGCAGGGGCCGCAATCAGCCCCAGCATTTT.

Only one count was recorded for this clone. J is TRBJ1-5 and V is TRBV15; 11 nucleotides align to TRBD1. This CDR3 has 15 amino acids. Germline-derived CDR1 and CDR2 are LNHNV and YYDKDF (reference sequence). The J segment lost 6 bases and the V segment lost 5 bases, leaving 6 bases of the junction unmatched. The CDR3 spells CATSGGTGGGQPQHF. Here the CDR3 DNA reads TGTGCCACCAGCGGAGGGACAGGGGGAGGTCAGCCCCAGCATTTT.

This chain uses TRBV6-1 with TRBJ1-5; D possibly corresponds to TRBD1 (5 bases). This CDR3 contains 12 residues. Germline V gives CDR1 MNHNS, CDR2 SASEGT. Trimming left V 6 bases short and J 9 bases short, with 12 bases between. CDR3 region: CASRGAGGPQHF. The CDR3 DNA sequence: TGTGCCAGCAGAGGGGCCGGTGGGCCCCAGCATTTT.

This clone was observed a single time. The genes are TRBV6-6 and TRBJ2-7, with TRBD1 matching over 11 bases. Per germline, CDR1 MNHNY and CDR2 SVGAGI (reference sequence). This CDR3 is 14 amino acids long. V was pared by 2 bases and J by 6 bases, with 3 bases of the junction left unmatched. The CDR3 DNA follows: TGTGCCAGCAGTTACGGGACAGGGGGGTTCGAGCAGTACTTC. It encodes CASSYGTGGFEQYF.

The chain links TRBV18 to TRBJ2-7; D might be TRBD2 (6 bases). Germline V gives CDR1 KGHSH, CDR2 LQKENI. The length of the CDR3 is 19 residues. V lost 3 bases and J lost 0, with 24 bases in between. The CDR3 reads CASSPTGGFETSSSYEQYF. In nucleotides, the CDR3 is TGTGCCAGCTCACCCACAGGAGGGTTTGAGACCTCGAGCTCCTACGAGCAGTACTTC.